Each of the 19 T cell receptor beta chains below was sequenced from the same sample in a study of T cell repertoires in cytomegalovirus infection. These TCRs' antigens remain unknown. TCRdb used MiXCR to reprocess the reads, holding one entry per CDR3 protein. The table has about 78,000 distinct CDR3 sequences, approximately 42% seen once; the top ten hold over 90%. The material sequenced was CD8+ T cells from cultured PBMCs, taken from culture after CMV antigen stimulation. The receptors were gathered from a human donor in good health (CMV status not recorded). Some clones in this sample may be carry-over from other donors' samples.

There are many counts of this clonotype. The genes are TRBV7-6 and TRBJ2-1; D perhaps matches TRBD2 (6 bases). V lost 5 bases and J 7 bases, leaving 12 bases between the germline ends. Germline CDR1 is SGHVS and CDR2 is FNYEAQ. This CDR3 contains 13 residues. For the CDR3, the DNA is TGTGCCAGCAGCCCCGCGGCGGGGAATGAGCAGTTCTTC. It yields the protein CASSPAAGNEQFF.

Only a few counts were recorded for this clonotype. This chain connects TRBV7-9 to TRBJ2-3; TRBD2 agrees at 9 bases. Germline trimming cut 7 bases from V and 4 bases from J; bases unmatched to any gene: 12. Germline V lookup: CDR1 SEHNR, CDR2 FQNEAQ (reference sequence). CDR3 length: 16 amino acids. CDR3 bases: TGTGCCAGCACCCCCTCGGCTAGCGGGGAGGCAGATACGCAGTATTTT. It is translated as CASTPSASGEADTQYF.

The J gene is TRBJ2-7, the V gene TRBV5-1; tentatively, D is TRBD2 (5 bases). There are 15 residues in the CDR3. Between the trimmed V and J ends, which lost 0 bases and 3 bases, there was a span of 13 bases. CDR1 SGHRS and CDR2 YFSETQ come from the germline V gene. This CDR3 is CASSLDIGVGYEQYF. DNA of the CDR3: TGCGCCAGCAGCTTGGATATCGGGGTGGGCTACGAGCAGTACTTC.

The chain recombines TRBV6-1 with TRBJ2-7; a possible D gene is TRBD2 (5 bases). This CDR3 is built from 13 residues. Trimming left V 1 base short and J 3 bases short, with 7 bases between. CDR1 is MNHNS, CDR2 SASEGT, per germline. CDR3 DNA: TGTGCCAGCAGTGAAGGAGGGAGCTACGAGCAGTACTTC. As protein: CASSEGGSYEQYF.

This clonotype was seen a handful of times. The chain combines TRBV7-6 with TRBJ1-2, with D tentatively TRBD1 (5 bases). The CDR3 extends over 14 amino acids. Per the germline V gene, CDR1 is SGHVS and CDR2 is FNYEAQ. The V gene lost 5 bases and the J gene lost 8 bases, with 18 bases spanning the gap. Here the CDR3 DNA reads TGTGCCAGCAGCGAAGAGGGGTGGCTTGCGGGCTACACCTTC. As protein: CASSEEGWLAGYTF. The full variable domain, completed using reference TRBV7-6 and TRBJ1-2, is GAGVSQSPRYKVTKRGQDVALRCDPISGHVSLYWYRQALGQGPEFLTYFNYEAQQDKSGLPNDRFSAERPEGSISTLTIQRTEQRDSAMYRCASSEEGWLAGYTFGSGTRLTVV.

This clonotype was seen more than once but under ten times. V usage is TRBV4-3 and J usage is TRBJ2-2; D gene uncertain. CDR3 size: 15 residues. Germline V lookup: CDR1 LGHNA, CDR2 YSLEER. V dropped 0 bases and J dropped 4 bases, with 9 bases sitting between them. CDR3 sequence reads: CASSQDTRTTGELFF. The CDR3 DNA follows: TGCGCCAGCAGCCAAGATACCAGGACCACCGGGGAGCTGTTTTTT.

This clonotype was seen only a few times. This chain connects TRBV7-9 to TRBJ2-7, with a weak D call TRBD1 (6 bases). The germline CDR1 and CDR2 sequences are SEHNR and FQNEAQ (reference sequence). The CDR3 is 13 residues long. Trimming stripped 5 bases from V and 1 base from J, with 9 bases between. Here the CDR3 DNA reads TGTGCCAGCAGCCCCAGGGGATCCTACGAGCAGTACTTC. It encodes CASSPRGSYEQYF.

This clonotype has more than one count but fewer than ten. The chain is built from TRBV5-6 and TRBJ1-4, with a possible D match to TRBD1 (5 bases). Germline V CDR1 and CDR2: SGHDT, YYEEEE. This CDR3 has 12 residues. Deletions cut 5 bases from V and 11 bases from J, with 13 bases between. DNA of the CDR3: TGTGCCAGCAGAGTAATCGGGGGGAAACTGTTTTTT. This translates into CASRVIGGKLFF.

The V call is TRBV27, the J call TRBJ2-3; D may correspond to TRBD1 or TRBD2 (7 bases each). In germline, CDR1 is MNHEY, CDR2 SMNVEV (reference sequence). The CDR3 runs to 15 residues. V lost 6 bases and J lost 5, with 18 bases in between. The CDR3 bases are TGTGCCAGCAGCATGCAGGGGGGGGCTAGAGATACGCAGTATTTT. Translation: CASSMQGGARDTQYF.

This clonotype was detected a few times. CDR3 nucleotides: TGTGCTAGTGGGATAGGGGCGTATAGCAATCAGCCCCAGCATTTT. This sequence encodes CASGIGAYSNQPQHF. The rearrangement links TRBV12-5 to TRBJ1-5; D might be TRBD1 (5 bases). The V end lost 6 bases, the J end lost 0 bases, and 12 bases lay between the germline ends. Germline lookup yields CDR1 LGHNT and CDR2 FRNRAP. The CDR3 has 15 residues.

The chain has TRBV20-1 and TRBJ2-1, with 10 bases fitting TRBD1. Per germline, CDR1 DFQATT and CDR2 SNEGSKA (reference sequence). The J segment lost 7 bases and the V segment lost 1 base, leaving 7 bases of the junction unmatched. The CDR3 has 15 amino acids. This chain's CDR3 is CSARVPRTGGNEQFF. The CDR3 coding sequence is TGCAGTGCTAGAGTACCCCGGACAGGGGGAAATGAGCAGTTCTTC.

The chain recombines TRBV7-8 with TRBJ2-2; a possible D gene is TRBD1 (6 bases). The CDR3 runs to 12 residues. The ends were cut back, 4 bases at V and 6 bases at J, with 6 bases in the middle. CDR1 SGHVS and CDR2 FQNEAQ come from the germline V gene. CDR3 residues: CASSYRAGELFF. The DNA of the CDR3 is TGTGCCAGCAGCTACAGGGCCGGGGAGCTGTTTTTT.

The chain links TRBV20-1 to TRBJ2-5, with D perhaps matching TRBD2 (5 bases). The CDR3 contains 15 residues. CDR1 DFQATT and CDR2 SNEGSKA come from the germline V gene (reference sequence). CDR3 amino acids: CGIKRRQTMGETQYF. The CDR3 region has the DNA TGCGGGATCAAACGGAGGCAGACTATGGGAGAGACCCAGTACTTC.

This clonotype was counted ten times or more. Here the CDR3 reads CASSLAGVAKNIQYF. The DNA of the CDR3 is TGTGCCAGCAGCTTAGCCGGGGTCGCCAAAAACATTCAGTACTTC. The chain has TRBV7-2 and TRBJ2-4; D might be TRBD2 (5 bases). V gave up 0 bases and J gave up 1 base, with 7 bases separating them. CDR3 length: 15 amino acids. Germline V lookup: CDR1 SGHTA, CDR2 FQGNSA.

The chain joins TRBV7-6 to TRBJ2-7, with D possibly TRBD2 on 6 matching bases. The CDR3 has 17 amino acids. CDR1 and CDR2 (germline): SGHVS, FNYEAQ. The V and J ends lost 5 bases and 3 bases respectively, with 23 bases between them. This CDR3 reads CASSPTLGGNLLYEQYF. The CDR3 region has the DNA TGTGCCAGCAGCCCCACCCTCGGGGGAAACCTTCTCTACGAGCAGTACTTC.

This clonotype showed up just a few times. The CDR3 sequence is CASRSDREIYNEQFF. The CDR3 nucleotides are TGTGCCAGTCGCTCAGACAGGGAAATTTACAATGAGCAGTTCTTC. The V and J genes are TRBV19 and TRBJ2-1, with 7 bases that match TRBD1. The CDR3 sequence is 15 residues long. The trim removed 8 bases at V and 4 bases at J, leaving 11 bases unmatched. CDR1 is LNHDA and CDR2 is SQIVND in the germline V gene (reference sequence).

In this sample, this clonotype turned up a few times. J is TRBJ2-4 and V is TRBV27; the match to TRBD2 covers 9 bases. CDR1 MNHEY and CDR2 SMNVEV come from the germline V gene (reference sequence). This CDR3 is built from 18 residues. The V and J ends lost 5 bases and 0 bases, in that order; junction bases with no gene match: 11. The CDR3 sequence: CASSPLSGGPRAKNIQYF. CDR3 DNA sequence: TGTGCCAGCAGTCCTCTGAGCGGGGGGCCACGAGCCAAAAACATTCAGTACTTC.

This rearrangement joins TRBV5-1 to TRBJ1-2; D unclear. CDR1 and CDR2 (germline): SGHRS, YFSETQ. V lost 2 bases, J lost 3 bases, and 8 bases lay in between. This CDR3 is built from 13 residues. DNA of the CDR3: TGCGCCAGCAGCTTATTCCAGGACTATGGCTACACCTTC. Amino acid sequence: CASSLFQDYGYTF. The variable domain in full, completed from reference TRBV5-1 and TRBJ1-2, reads KAGVTQTPRYLIKTRGQQVTLSCSPISGHRSVSWYQQTPGQGLQFLFEYFSETQRNKGNFPGRFSGRQFSNSRSEMNVSTLELGDSALYLCASSLFQDYGYTFGSGTRLTVV.

J is TRBJ2-3 and V is TRBV2; D might be TRBD2 (6 bases). Trimming removed 2 bases at V and 2 bases at J, with 11 bases between. The germline gives CDR1 SNHLY, CDR2 FYNNEI. The CDR3 extends over 15 amino acids. In DNA, the CDR3 is TGTGCCAGCAGTGAATTGTGGGGGGTCACAGATACGCAGTATTTT. It codes for CASSELWGVTDTQYF.